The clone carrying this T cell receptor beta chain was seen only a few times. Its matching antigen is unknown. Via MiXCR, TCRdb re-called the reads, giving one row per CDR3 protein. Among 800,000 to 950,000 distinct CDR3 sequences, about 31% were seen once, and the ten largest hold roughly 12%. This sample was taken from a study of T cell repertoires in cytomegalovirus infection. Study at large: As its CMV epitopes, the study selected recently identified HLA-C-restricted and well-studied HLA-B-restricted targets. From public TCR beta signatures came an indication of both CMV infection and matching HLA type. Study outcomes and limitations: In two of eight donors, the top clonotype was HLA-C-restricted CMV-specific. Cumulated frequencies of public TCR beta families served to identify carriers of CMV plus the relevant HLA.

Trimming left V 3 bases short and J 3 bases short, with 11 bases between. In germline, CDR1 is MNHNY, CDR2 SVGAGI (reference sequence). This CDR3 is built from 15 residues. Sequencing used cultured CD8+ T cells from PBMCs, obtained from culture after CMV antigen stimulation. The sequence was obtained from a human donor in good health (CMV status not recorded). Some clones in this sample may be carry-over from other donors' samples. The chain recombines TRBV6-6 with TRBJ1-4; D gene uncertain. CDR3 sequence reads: CASSYDQPSNEKLFF. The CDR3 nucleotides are TGTGCCAGCAGTTATGACCAACCTTCTAATGAAAAACTGTTTTTT.